This entry is about one T cell receptor (beta chain). Repertoires were generated with immunoSEQ multiplex PCR, while TCRdb's copy carries only in-frame clones and drops some. Of about 110,000 clones listed, approximately 94% are singletons. This sample is drawn from a study of cytomegalovirus exposure and HLA in healthy donors. Study overall: The 120 or so validation repertoires used a platform that matched the one used for the 550 to 800 first-cohort repertoires, as a later analysis reported.

The J segment lost 0 bases and the V segment lost 4 bases, leaving 9 bases of the junction unmatched. Germline V gives CDR1 SGHDT, CDR2 YYEEEE. The CDR3 covers 16 residues. This TCR was recovered from a woman in her late teens or twenties in good health and CMV-seronegative. Sequenced: PBMCs. This rearrangement joins TRBV5-6 to TRBJ1-1; 7 bases are a match to TRBD1. This CDR3 is CASSNPRQGLNTEAFF. CDR3 nucleotides: TGTGCCAGCAGCAACCCCCGACAGGGCCTGAACACTGAAGCTTTCTTT.